This entry lists 19 T cell receptor beta chains sequenced from one sample in a study of Ad26.COV2.S vaccination and SARS-CoV-2 variants listed by TCRdb under 2021. The library was prepared using the immunoSEQ multiplex PCR assay. Held by TCRdb, this immuneACCESS table contains in-frame sequences only and omits some clones. Under half of the omission traces to an unresolved V gene where checked; the cause of the rest is unknown. The table for this sample lists over 130,000 clones; roughly 90% of them were counted only once. The biggest ten clones account for 5% of the sample. The time point tag for this specimen amounts to: individuals recovered from natural SARS-CoV-2 infection. This specimen consisted of peripheral blood, obtained after recovery from COVID-19. These receptors were obtained from a human donor who had recovered from COVID-19.

The chain carries TRBV9 and TRBJ2-7; 9 bases align to TRBD1. The CDR3 covers 14 residues. V lost 4 bases and J lost 7; bases outside the gene matches: 9. Per germline, CDR1 SGDLS and CDR2 YYNGEE. In nucleotides, the CDR3 is TGTGCCAGCAGCTGGGGACAGGGATTGGGGGAGCAGTACTTC. It is translated as CASSWGQGLGEQYF.

The V gene is TRBV10-1, the J gene TRBJ1-5; TRBD1 matches at 9 bases. V gave up 7 bases and J gave up 1 base; unmatched junction bases: 11. The germline CDR1 and CDR2 sequences are WNHNN and SYGVQD (reference sequence). The CDR3 contains 17 residues. The CDR3 coding sequence is TGCGCCAGCATAAAGCGACAGGGGGTTACAAGCAATCAGCCCCAGCATTTT. This sequence encodes CASIKRQGVTSNQPQHF.

This clone has only a few counts. The gene calls are TRBV19 and TRBJ1-2; D ambiguous. In germline, CDR1 is LNHDA, CDR2 SQIVND (reference sequence). The CDR3 is 13 amino acids. V lost 4 bases to trimming and J lost 2 bases, with 8 bases between them. CDR3 protein: CASSSRVNYGYTF. The CDR3 DNA reads TGTGCCAGTAGTAGCCGAGTCAACTATGGCTACACCTTC.

There are a few counts of this clone. The chain uses TRBV7-2 and TRBJ1-6; no reliable D call. V dropped 0 bases and J dropped 14 bases, with 14 bases sitting between them. The CDR3 spans 14 residues. The germline CDR1 and CDR2 sequences are SGHTA and FQGNSA. Here the CDR3 reads CASSLAAGVLTLHF. The CDR3 nucleotides read TGTGCCAGCAGCTTAGCGGCGGGAGTACTGACCCTCCACTTT. Full variable domain (remainder filled in from reference TRBV7-2 and TRBJ1-6): GAGVSQSPSNKVTEKGKDVELRCDPISGHTALYWYRQSLGQGLEFLIYFQGNSAPDKSGLPSDRFSAERTGGSVSTLTIQRTQQEDSAVYLCASSLAAGVLTLHFGNGTRLTVT.

The V call is TRBV29-1, the J call TRBJ2-1; TRBD1 might be the D (5 bases). Trimming shortened V by 1 base and J by 9 bases, and 13 bases separated the two germline ends. Germline V gene data show CDR1 as SQVTM and CDR2 as ANQGSEA. The CDR3 length is 13 residues. DNA of the CDR3: TGCAGCGTTGAAGTCGTGGCTAGGGGTGAGCAGTTCTTC. It yields the protein CSVEVVARGEQFF.

This clone was observed a few times. The chain is built from TRBV19 and TRBJ1-3; no definite D call. This CDR3 has 16 residues. The germline V gene encodes CDR1 LNHDA and CDR2 SQIVND (reference sequence). Trimming removed 3 bases from V and 0 bases from J, with 12 bases in between. CDR3 loop: CASSIPGLSSGNTIYF. The CDR3 DNA is TGTGCCAGTAGTATTCCCGGACTGAGCTCTGGAAACACCATATATTTT.

This rearrangement joins TRBV9 to TRBJ1-2, with D maybe TRBD1 (5 bases). The V and J ends lost 5 bases and 3 bases respectively, with 17 bases between them. The CDR3 length is 15 residues. Germline V gene sequence: CDR1 SGDLS, CDR2 YYNGEE. CDR3 DNA sequence: TGTGCCAGCAGGGGGGGAGTCCGAGGGGACTATGGCTACACCTTC. Protein sequence: CASRGGVRGDYGYTF.

J is TRBJ1-6 and V is TRBV13; D is undetermined. Germline V gene lookup returns CDR1 PRHDT and CDR2 FYEKMQ (reference sequence). This CDR3 has 14 amino acids. V was cut by 5 bases and J by 14 bases, with 19 bases left in between. CDR3 DNA: TGTGCCAGCAGCATAATTTTACACACCTTCACCCTCCACTTT. It codes for CASSIILHTFTLHF.

This chain connects TRBV19 to TRBJ2-7; D not resolved. The CDR3 spans 12 residues. Germline CDR1 and CDR2: LNHDA and SQIVND (reference sequence). V was cut by 5 bases and J by 6 bases, with 11 bases left in between. The CDR3 DNA sequence: TGTGCCAGTAGTGCTCGAGGCTCCGAGCAGTACTTC. Its protein is CASSARGSEQYF.

The chain links TRBV11-3 to TRBJ2-5, with 9 bases matching TRBD1. This CDR3 is built from 14 residues. CDR1 and CDR2 (germline): SGHNT, YENEEA. The V segment lost 5 bases and the J segment 5 bases; nucleotides outside the gene matches: 6. The DNA for the CDR3 is TGTGCCAGCAGCCCGGGACAGGGTGTCGAGACCCAGTACTTC. This codes for CASSPGQGVETQYF.

The chain uses TRBV5-1 and TRBJ2-1, with a possible D match to TRBD1 (6 bases). The CDR3 has 14 amino acids. V was cut by 3 bases and J by 2 bases, with 9 bases left in between. Germline V gene sequence: CDR1 SGHRS, CDR2 YFSETQ. The CDR3 DNA reads TGCGCCAGCAGCTCTGACAGGACCTACAATGAGCAGTTCTTC. Its protein is CASSSDRTYNEQFF.

This clone came up many times. This chain uses TRBV6-6 with TRBJ2-5, with a possible D match to TRBD2 (7 bases). Germline V gene data show CDR1 as MNHNY and CDR2 as SVGAGI (reference sequence). V was pared by 3 bases and J by 1 base, with 9 bases between. This CDR3 is 14 amino acids long. CDR3 sequence (DNA): TGTGCCAGCAGTTATGCGGGGGCCCAAGAGACCCAGTACTTC. This sequence encodes CASSYAGAQETQYF.

The rearrangement uses TRBV19 and TRBJ1-1, with TRBD1 matching over 8 bases. Losses at the gene ends were 6 bases for V and 1 base for J; bases not matched to a gene: 4. CDR3 length equals 14 residues. Germline lookup yields CDR1 LNHDA and CDR2 SQIVND (reference sequence). As DNA, the CDR3 is TGTGCCAGTAGCCCCCAGGGGGCGAACACTGAAGCTTTCTTT. Translating it yields CASSPQGANTEAFF.

This clone appeared a few times. This CDR3 reads CATSRDISVLGQGGNEQFF. CDR3 bases: TGTGCCACCAGCAGAGATATTTCGGTCTTAGGACAGGGAGGCAATGAGCAGTTCTTC. This chain uses TRBV15 with TRBJ2-1; 8 bases agree with TRBD1. From germline, CDR1 is LNHNV and CDR2 YYDKDF (reference sequence). The V gene end was trimmed by 0 bases and the J gene end by 6 bases; junction bases not matched to a gene: 16. CDR3 length: 19 amino acids.

The chain links TRBV9 to TRBJ2-6; D is unresolved. CDR3 length equals 18 residues. V dropped 0 bases and J dropped 0 bases, with 13 bases sitting between them. The germline CDR1 and CDR2 sequences are SGDLS and YYNGEE. The CDR3 reads CASSVAGTSYSGANVLTF. DNA for the CDR3: TGTGCCAGCAGCGTAGCGGGCACGTCTTACTCTGGGGCCAACGTCCTGACTTTC.

V usage is TRBV18 and J usage is TRBJ1-1; TRBD1 is a possible D gene (6 bases). Trimming left V 3 bases short and J 3 bases short, with 11 bases between. Germline V lookup: CDR1 KGHSH, CDR2 LQKENI. The CDR3 covers 14 residues. The CDR3 sequence is CASSPRQADTEAFF. CDR3 bases: TGTGCCAGCTCACCCAGACAGGCAGACACTGAAGCTTTCTTT.

This rearrangement joins TRBV3-1 (or the pseudogene TRBV3-2) to TRBJ2-7; 14 nucleotides line up with TRBD2. Germline V gene sequence: CDR1 LGHDT, CDR2 YNNKEL (reference sequence). The CDR3 consists of 15 residues. J was trimmed by 7 bases and V by 7 bases; bases with no gene match: 9. The CDR3 loop is CASTPGLAGDQEQYF. CDR3 nucleotides: TGTGCCAGCACTCCGGGACTAGCGGGGGACCAAGAGCAGTACTTC.

This clone was detected only a few times. J is TRBJ2-3 and V is TRBV11-2, with D unclear. Germline V CDR1 and CDR2: SGHAT, FQNNGV. The V end was cut by 3 bases, the J end by 2 bases, with 3 bases between. This CDR3 has 12 residues. This CDR3 reads CASSFLTDTQYF. For the CDR3, the DNA is TGTGCCAGCAGCTTCCTCACAGATACGCAGTATTTT.

The chain carries TRBV25-1 and TRBJ2-7, with D perhaps matching TRBD1 or TRBD2 (5 bases each). Germline CDR1 and CDR2: MGHDK and SYGVNS. The V and J ends lost 3 bases and 0 bases respectively, with 15 bases between them. The CDR3 runs 16 residues. CDR3 coding DNA: TGTGCCAGCAGTGATTGGGGGACGCCGAGCTCCTACGAGCAGTACTTC. It is translated as CASSDWGTPSSYEQYF.